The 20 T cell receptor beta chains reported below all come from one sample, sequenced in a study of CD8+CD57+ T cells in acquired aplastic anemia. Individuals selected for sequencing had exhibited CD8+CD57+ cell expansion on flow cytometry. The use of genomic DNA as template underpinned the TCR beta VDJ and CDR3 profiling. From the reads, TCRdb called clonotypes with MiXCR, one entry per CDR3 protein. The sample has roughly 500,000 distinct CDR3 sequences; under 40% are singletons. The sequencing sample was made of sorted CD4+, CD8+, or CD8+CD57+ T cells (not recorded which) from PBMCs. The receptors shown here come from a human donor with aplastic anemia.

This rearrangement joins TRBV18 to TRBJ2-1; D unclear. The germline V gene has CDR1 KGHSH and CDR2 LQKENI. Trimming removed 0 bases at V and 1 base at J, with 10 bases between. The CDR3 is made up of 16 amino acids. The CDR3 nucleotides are TGTGCCAGCTCACCACCGGCAGGTCTGTCCTACAATGAGCAGTTCTTC. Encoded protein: CASSPPAGLSYNEQFF.

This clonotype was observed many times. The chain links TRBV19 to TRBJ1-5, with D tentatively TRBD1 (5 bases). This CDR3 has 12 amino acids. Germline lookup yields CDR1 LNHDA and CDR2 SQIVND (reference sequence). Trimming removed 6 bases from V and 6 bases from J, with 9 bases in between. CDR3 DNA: TGTGCCAGTAGGCCCGGGGGTCAGCCCCAGCATTTT. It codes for CASRPGGQPQHF.

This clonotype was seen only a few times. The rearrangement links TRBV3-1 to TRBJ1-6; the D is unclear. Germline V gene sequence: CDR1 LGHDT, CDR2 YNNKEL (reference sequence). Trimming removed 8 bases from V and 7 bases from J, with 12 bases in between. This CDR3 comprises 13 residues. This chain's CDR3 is CASVGRGNSPLHF. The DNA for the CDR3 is TGTGCCAGCGTCGGCAGAGGGAATTCACCCCTCCACTTT.

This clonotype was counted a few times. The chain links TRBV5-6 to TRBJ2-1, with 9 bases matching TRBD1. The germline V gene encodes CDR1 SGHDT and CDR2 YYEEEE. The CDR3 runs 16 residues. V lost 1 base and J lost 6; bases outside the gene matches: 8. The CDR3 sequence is CASSLFRDRDINEQFF. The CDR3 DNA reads TGTGCCAGCAGCTTGTTTAGGGACAGGGATATCAATGAGCAGTTCTTC.

The chain's CDR3 is CASSRGLAPSSYEQYF. Written as DNA, the CDR3 is TGTGCCAGCAGCCGGGGACTAGCCCCGAGCTCCTACGAGCAGTACTTC. The chain links TRBV6-1 to TRBJ2-7; 9 bases match TRBD2. Germline V gives CDR1 MNHNS, CDR2 SASEGT. Losses at the gene ends were 6 bases for V and 0 bases for J; bases not matched to a gene: 9. The CDR3 runs 16 residues.

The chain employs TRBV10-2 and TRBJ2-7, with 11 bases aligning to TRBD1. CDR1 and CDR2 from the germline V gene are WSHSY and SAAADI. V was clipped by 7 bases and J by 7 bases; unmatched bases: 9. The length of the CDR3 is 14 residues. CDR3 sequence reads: CASNNAGTGGEQYF. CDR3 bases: TGCGCCAGCAACAACGCCGGGACAGGGGGAGAGCAGTACTTC.

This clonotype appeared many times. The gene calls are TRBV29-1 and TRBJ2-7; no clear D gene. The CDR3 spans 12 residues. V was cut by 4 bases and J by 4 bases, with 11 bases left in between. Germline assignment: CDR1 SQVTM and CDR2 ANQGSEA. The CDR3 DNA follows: TGCAGCGTTGTTACGTCTGGGTACGAGCAGTACTTC. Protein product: CSVVTSGYEQYF.

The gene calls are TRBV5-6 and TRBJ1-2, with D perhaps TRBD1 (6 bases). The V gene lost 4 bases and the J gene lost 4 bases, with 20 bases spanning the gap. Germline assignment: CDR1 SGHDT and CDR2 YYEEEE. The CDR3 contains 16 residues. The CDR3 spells CASSTGQRGVGYGYTF. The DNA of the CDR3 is TGTGCCAGCAGCACTGGACAGCGGGGCGTTGGCTATGGCTACACCTTC.

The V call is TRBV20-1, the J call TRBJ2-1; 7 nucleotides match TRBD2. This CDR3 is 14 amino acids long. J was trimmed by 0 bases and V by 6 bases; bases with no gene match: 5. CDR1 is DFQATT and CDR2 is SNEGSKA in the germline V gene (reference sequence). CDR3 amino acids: CSASAGSSYNEQFF. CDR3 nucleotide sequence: TGCAGTGCATCAGCGGGAAGCTCCTACAATGAGCAGTTCTTC.

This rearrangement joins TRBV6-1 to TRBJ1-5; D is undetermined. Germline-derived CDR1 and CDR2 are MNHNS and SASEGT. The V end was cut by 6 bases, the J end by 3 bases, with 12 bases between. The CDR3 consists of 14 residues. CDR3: CASRLPGNNQPQHF. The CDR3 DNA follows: TGTGCCAGCAGGTTACCGGGGAACAATCAGCCCCAGCATTTT.

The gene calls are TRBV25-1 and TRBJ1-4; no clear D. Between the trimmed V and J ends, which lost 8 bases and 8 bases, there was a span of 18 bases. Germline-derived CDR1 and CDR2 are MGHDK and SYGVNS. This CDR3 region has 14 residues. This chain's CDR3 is CASSPRGSEEKLFF. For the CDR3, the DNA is TGTGCCAGCTCACCACGCGGGAGTGAAGAAAAACTGTTTTTT.

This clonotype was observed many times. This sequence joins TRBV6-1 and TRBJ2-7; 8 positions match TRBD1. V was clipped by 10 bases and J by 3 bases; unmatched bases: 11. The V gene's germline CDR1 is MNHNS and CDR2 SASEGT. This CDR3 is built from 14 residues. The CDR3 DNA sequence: TGTGCCATCAAGTCTTTACAGGGGGACTACGAGCAGTACTTC. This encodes CAIKSLQGDYEQYF.

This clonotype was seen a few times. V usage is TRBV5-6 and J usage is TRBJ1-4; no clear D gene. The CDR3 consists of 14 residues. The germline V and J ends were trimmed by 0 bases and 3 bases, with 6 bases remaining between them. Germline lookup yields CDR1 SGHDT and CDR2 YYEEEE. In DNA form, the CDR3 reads TGTGCCAGCAGCTTGGGCTATGCTAATGAAAAACTGTTTTTT. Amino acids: CASSLGYANEKLFF. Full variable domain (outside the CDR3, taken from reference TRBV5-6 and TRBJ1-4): DAGVTQSPTHLIKTRGQQVTLRCSPKSGHDTVSWYQQALGQGPQFIFQYYEEEERQRGNFPDRFSGHQFPNYSSELNVNALLLGDSALYLCASSLGYANEKLFFGSGTQLSVL.

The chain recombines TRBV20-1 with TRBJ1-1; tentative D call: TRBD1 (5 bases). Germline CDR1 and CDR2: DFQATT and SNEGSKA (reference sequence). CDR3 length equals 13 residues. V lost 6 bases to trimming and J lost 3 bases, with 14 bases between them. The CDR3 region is CSAAGQGDTEAFF. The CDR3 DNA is TGCAGTGCCGCAGGGCAAGGGGACACTGAAGCTTTCTTT.

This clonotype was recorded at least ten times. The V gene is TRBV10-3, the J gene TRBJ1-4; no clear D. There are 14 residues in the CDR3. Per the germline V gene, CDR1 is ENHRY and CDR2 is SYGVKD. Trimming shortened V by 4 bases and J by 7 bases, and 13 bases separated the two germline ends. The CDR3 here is CAISVSGKGEKLFF. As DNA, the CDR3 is TGTGCCATCAGTGTTAGTGGGAAGGGTGAAAAACTGTTTTTT.

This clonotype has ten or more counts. CDR3 in amino acids: CSARTDGELFF. CDR3 bases: TGCAGTGCAAGGACAGACGGGGAGCTGTTTTTT. V usage is TRBV20-1 and J usage is TRBJ2-2, with D possibly matching TRBD1 (6 bases). Between the trimmed V and J ends, which lost 6 bases and 7 bases, there was a span of 9 bases. Looked up from germline, CDR1 is DFQATT and CDR2 is SNEGSKA (reference sequence). The CDR3 has 11 amino acids.

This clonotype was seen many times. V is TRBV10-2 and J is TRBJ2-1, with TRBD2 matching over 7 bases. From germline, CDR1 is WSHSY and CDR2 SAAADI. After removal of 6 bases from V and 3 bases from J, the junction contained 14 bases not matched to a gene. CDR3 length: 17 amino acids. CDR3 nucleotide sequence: TGCGCCAGCAGGACTAGCTTGGGGGACTCCAACTACAATGAGCAGTTCTTC. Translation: CASRTSLGDSNYNEQFF.

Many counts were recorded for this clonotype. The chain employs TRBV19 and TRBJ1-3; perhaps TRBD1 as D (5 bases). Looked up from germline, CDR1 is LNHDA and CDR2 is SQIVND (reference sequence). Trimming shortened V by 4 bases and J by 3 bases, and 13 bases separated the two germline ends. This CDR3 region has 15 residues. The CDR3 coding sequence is TGTGCCAGTAGTAGAGGGGCTGCCCGTGGAAACACCATATATTTT. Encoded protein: CASSRGAARGNTIYF.

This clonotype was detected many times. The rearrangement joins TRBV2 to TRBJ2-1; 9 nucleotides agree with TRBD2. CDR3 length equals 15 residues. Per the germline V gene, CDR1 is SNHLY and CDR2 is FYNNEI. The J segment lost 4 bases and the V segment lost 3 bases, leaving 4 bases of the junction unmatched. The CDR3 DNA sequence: TGTGCCAGCAGTGAGGAAACTAGCGGGTACAATGAGCAGTTCTTC. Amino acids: CASSEETSGYNEQFF.

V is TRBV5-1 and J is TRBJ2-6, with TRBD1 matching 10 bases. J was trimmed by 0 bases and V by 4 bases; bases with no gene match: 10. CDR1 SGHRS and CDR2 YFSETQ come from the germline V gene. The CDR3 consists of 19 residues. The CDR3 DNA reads TGCGCCAGCAGCACCGCTCCGGGACAGGGGCCCTCTGGGGCCAACGTCCTGACTTTC. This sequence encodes CASSTAPGQGPSGANVLTF.